The next 16 T cell receptor beta chains were all read from a single sample in a study of cytomegalovirus exposure and HLA in healthy donors. Use of 60 Vbeta and 13 Jbeta primers characterized the PCR. Sequencing was performed with immunoSEQ multiplex PCR; in TCRdb, only in-frame clones are kept and a portion is missing. The sample lists some 200,000 clones, 65% to 90% occurring once. The sequencing sample was made of PBMCs. Every receptor here comes from a girl aged 10 to 17 in good health and CMV-seronegative.

The rearrangement uses TRBV6-5 and TRBJ1-2; D not resolved. The CDR3 consists of 13 residues. Trimming took 8 bases from V and 5 from J, leaving 15 bases between them. Germline lookup yields CDR1 MNHEY and CDR2 SVGAGI. DNA for the CDR3: TGTGCCAGCCGGAGACGGGTTTGGTATGGCTACACCTTC. Its translation is CASRRRVWYGYTF.

The chain couples TRBV27 to TRBJ1-5; possible D gene TRBD1, 6 bases. Per germline, CDR1 MNHEY and CDR2 SMNVEV (reference sequence). V was cut by 1 base and J by 0 bases, with 13 bases left in between. This CDR3 has 17 residues. CDR3 coding DNA: TGTGCCAGCAGTTTATATGGGACAAACCTTAGCAATCAGCCCCAGCATTTT. It codes for CASSLYGTNLSNQPQHF.

This chain connects TRBV9 to TRBJ2-3, with 7 positions matching TRBD1. Trimming took 4 bases from V and 3 from J; bases not matched to a gene: 5. The CDR3 spans 14 residues. Per the germline V gene, CDR1 is SGDLS and CDR2 is YYNGEE. The CDR3 region is CASSLSQGTDTQYF. The CDR3, as DNA: TGTGCCAGCAGCCTGTCACAGGGGACAGATACGCAGTATTTT. Combining the CDR3 with reference TRBV9 and TRBJ2-3 gives the whole variable domain DSGVTQTPKHLITATGQRVTLRCSPRSGDLSVYWYQQSLDQGLQFLIQYYNGEERAKGNILERFSAQQFPDLHSELNLSSLELGDSALYFCASSLSQGTDTQYFGPGTRLTVL.

The J gene is TRBJ2-7, the V gene TRBV19; D may be TRBD1 (7 bases). Looked up from germline, CDR1 is LNHDA and CDR2 is SQIVND (reference sequence). The CDR3 has 13 residues. Deletions cut 7 bases from V and 4 bases from J, with 14 bases between. As DNA, the CDR3 is TGTGCCAGTAAGAACCCAGGGGGGTACGAGCAGTACTTC. Translating gives CASKNPGGYEQYF.

V gene TRBV27 combines with J gene TRBJ2-4; D might be TRBD1 (6 bases). The germline V gene has CDR1 MNHEY and CDR2 SMNVEV (reference sequence). The CDR3 has 15 amino acids. V was clipped by 3 bases and J by 6 bases, with 15 bases between them. CDR3 region: CASSFSLGQRNIQYF. The CDR3 nucleotides read TGTGCCAGCAGTTTTTCTCTGGGACAAAGAAACATTCAGTACTTC.

The chain recombines TRBV2 with TRBJ1-6, with TRBD1 matching 9 bases. CDR3 length: 15 residues. V shed 6 bases and J 9 bases; nucleotides not matched to a gene: 9. The germline V gene encodes CDR1 SNHLY and CDR2 FYNNEI. Written as DNA, the CDR3 is TGTGCCAGCAGGGAAAACACAGGGGGCGTTTCACCCCTCCACTTT. Protein product: CASRENTGGVSPLHF.

J is TRBJ1-3 and V is TRBV7-2, with 7 bases aligning to TRBD1. This CDR3 has 15 amino acids. Looked up from germline, CDR1 is SGHTA and CDR2 is FQGNSA. With V trimmed by 1 base and J by 3 bases, 3 bases remained unmatched. DNA for the CDR3: TGTGCCAGCAGCTTAGTTGCAGGGGGTGGAAACACCATATATTTT. Translation gives CASSLVAGGGNTIYF.

The CDR3 region is CASSPGGGTLYGYTF. The CDR3 DNA reads as TGTGCCAGCAGCCCCGGTGGGGGCACGTTATATGGCTACACCTTC. The rearrangement links TRBV7-9 to TRBJ1-2; D may be TRBD1 (6 bases). Looked up from germline, CDR1 is SEHNR and CDR2 is FQNEAQ (reference sequence). V was shortened by 5 bases and J by 5 bases, with 18 bases between the two germline ends. This CDR3 has 15 amino acids. Variable domain in full (rest from reference TRBV7-9 and TRBJ1-2): DTGVSQNPRHKITKRGQNVTFRCDPISEHNRLYWYRQTLGQGPEFLTYFQNEAQLEKSRLLSDRFSAERPKGSFSTLEIQRTEQGDSAMYLCASSPGGGTLYGYTFGSGTRLTVV.

This chain uses TRBV28 with TRBJ1-2, with 7 bases matching TRBD1. Germline V CDR1 and CDR2: MDHEN, SYDVKM. Trimming at V came to 6 bases and at J to 4 bases, leaving 11 bases not matched to a gene. The CDR3 consists of 15 residues. The CDR3 reads CASRTTGDGSYGYTF. The CDR3 DNA sequence: TGTGCCAGCAGAACCACAGGGGATGGTTCCTATGGCTACACCTTC.

The chain combines TRBV30 with TRBJ1-1; 8 positions agree with TRBD1. The CDR3 has 15 amino acids. Germline V gene lookup returns CDR1 GTSNPN and CDR2 SVGIG (reference sequence). Germline trimming cut 0 bases from V and 3 bases from J; bases unmatched to any gene: 6. As DNA, the CDR3 is TGTGCCTGGAGTGTCGTGTTGACAGGGGACACTGAAGCTTTCTTT. Translation: CAWSVVLTGDTEAFF.

The genes are TRBV29-1 and TRBJ2-7, with a tentative D call TRBD2 (5 bases). Trimming removed 5 bases from V and 4 bases from J, with 9 bases in between. The CDR3 loop spans 11 amino acids. Germline V gives CDR1 SQVTM, CDR2 ANQGSEA. The CDR3 spells CSVLSGYEQYF. The CDR3 nucleotides are TGCAGCGTTCTTTCGGGGTACGAGCAGTACTTC.

DNA for the CDR3: TGTGCCAGCACCCGGGGGGAGCAGTTCTTC. It encodes CASTRGEQFF. The chain joins TRBV6-1 to TRBJ2-1, with a possible D match to TRBD2 (6 bases). V lost 7 bases, J lost 10 bases, and 8 bases lay in between. CDR3 length: 10 residues. Germline V gene data show CDR1 as MNHNS and CDR2 as SASEGT.

CDR3 region: CASSFSGTYEQYF. In DNA, the CDR3 is TGTGCCAGCAGCTTCAGCGGAACCTACGAGCAGTACTTC. J is TRBJ2-7 and V is TRBV7-9; D is perhaps TRBD2 (5 bases). There are 13 residues in the CDR3. Germline CDR1 and CDR2: SEHNR and FQNEAQ (reference sequence). Trimming took off 3 bases at V and 2 bases at J, with 8 bases between the two ends. The variable domain in full, completed from reference TRBV7-9 and TRBJ2-7, reads DTGVSQNPRHKITKRGQNVTFRCDPISEHNRLYWYRQTLGQGPEFLTYFQNEAQLEKSRLLSDRFSAERPKGSFSTLEIQRTEQGDSAMYLCASSFSGTYEQYFGPGTRLTVT.

The chain carries TRBV27 and TRBJ1-4, with a tentative D call TRBD1 (6 bases). Germline V gene sequence: CDR1 MNHEY, CDR2 SMNVEV (reference sequence). V lost 3 bases and J 9 bases, leaving 20 bases between the germline ends. This CDR3 is built from 16 residues. This CDR3 is CASSFTRTERTKKLFF. The CDR3 nucleotides read TGTGCCAGCAGTTTTACTCGGACAGAACGAACCAAAAAACTGTTTTTT.

This clone was seen a single time. The genes are TRBV28 and TRBJ1-2; a weak D match, TRBD1 (5 bases). CDR3 length equals 15 residues. V was cut by 3 bases and J by 6 bases, with 17 bases left in between. In germline, CDR1 is MDHEN, CDR2 SYDVKM. CDR3 sequence reads: CASSFTGGGTDGYTF. DNA for the CDR3: TGTGCCAGCAGTTTTACTGGAGGCGGGACGGATGGCTACACCTTC.

The J gene is TRBJ1-1, the V gene TRBV7-3, with D unresolved. V was shortened by 2 bases and J by 5 bases, with 9 bases between the two germline ends. Looked up from germline, CDR1 is SGHTA and CDR2 is FQGTGA. This CDR3 is built from 13 residues. The CDR3 DNA sequence: TGTGCCAGCAGCTTATCTCCAGGAACTGAAGCTTTCTTT. Protein: CASSLSPGTEAFF.